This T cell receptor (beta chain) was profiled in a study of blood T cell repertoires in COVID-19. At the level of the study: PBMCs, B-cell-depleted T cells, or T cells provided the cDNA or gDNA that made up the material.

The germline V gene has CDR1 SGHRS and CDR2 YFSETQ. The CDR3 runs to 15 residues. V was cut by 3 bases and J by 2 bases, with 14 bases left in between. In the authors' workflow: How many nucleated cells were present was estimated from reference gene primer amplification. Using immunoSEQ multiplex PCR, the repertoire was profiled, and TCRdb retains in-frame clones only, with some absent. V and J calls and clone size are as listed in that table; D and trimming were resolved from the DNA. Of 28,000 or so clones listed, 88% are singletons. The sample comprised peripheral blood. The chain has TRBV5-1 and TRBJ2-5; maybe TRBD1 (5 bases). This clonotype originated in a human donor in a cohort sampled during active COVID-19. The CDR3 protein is CASSWGAAGQETQYF. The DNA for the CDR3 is TGCGCCAGCAGCTGGGGTGCGGCAGGGCAAGAGACCCAGTACTTC.